This T cell receptor beta chain was observed in a study of monozygotic twins with inflammatory bowel disease. About this clonotype itself: Its antigen is currently unknown.

The cDNA of both the TCRalpha and TCRbeta chains was subjected to two nested PCRs of 16 and 9 cycles. For each CDR3 protein, TCRdb gives one entry from its re-call of the 5' RACE reads, without DNA. Recorded here are 350,000 to 550,000 distinct CDR3 sequences; the top ten clones represent approximately 2.4%. Regarding the study as a whole: Clonotype sharing was lower in IBD patients than healthy twins, most markedly with disease activity. The authors could not tell different T cell subtypes apart.

CDR3 length: 13 residues. The germline V gene encodes CDR1 SNHLY and CDR2 FYNNEI. Blood, 2 to 2.5 ml, was drawn per donor. Sequencing was done on a sample of blood. V usage is TRBV2 and J usage is TRBJ1-5. The receptor was derived from a human donor with ulcerative colitis or Crohn's disease, or a healthy co-twin of an affected twin (not recorded which). The CDR3 reads CASSDDKNQPQHF. Variable domain in full (rest from reference TRBV2 and TRBJ1-5): EPEVTQTPSHQVTQMGQEVILRCVPISNHLYFYWYRQILGQKVEFLVSFYNNEISEKSEIFDDQFSVERPDGSNFTLKIRSTKLEDSAMYFCASSDDKNQPQHFGDGTRLSIL.